A selection of T cell receptor beta chains follows, all from one sample in a study of T cells in Graves' hyperthyroidism and ophthalmopathy. TCRdb processed the multiplex PCR reads anew with MiXCR; each CDR3 protein has one entry. The sample holds approximately 530,000 distinct CDR3 sequences, roughly a sixth seen once. Sequenced material: blood. The receptors originated from a young woman with Graves' hyperthyroidism. Each CDR3 is given with its conserved first and last residue. Fields, in order: V gene, J gene, D gene, CDR3 protein. A D gene is named only where the DNA matches it firmly.

V gene: TRBV19
J gene: TRBJ1-6
D gene: TRBD1
CDR3 protein: CASRQGTGTALHF

V gene: TRBV6-2/TRBV6-3
J gene: TRBJ1-1
D gene: TRBD1
CDR3 protein: CASRTGVRRAFF

V gene: TRBV28
J gene: TRBJ1-4
D gene: NA
CDR3 protein: CASSKGVTNEKLFF

V gene: TRBV7-9
J gene: TRBJ2-4
D gene: NA
CDR3 protein: CASSLKGVGRAKNIQYF

V gene: TRBV20-1
J gene: TRBJ2-1
D gene: TRBD2
CDR3 protein: CSARWTKLAGVEQFF

V gene: TRBV5-4
J gene: TRBJ1-2
D gene: NA
CDR3 protein: CASSLGGKGYTF

V gene: TRBV10-1
J gene: TRBJ2-3
D gene: NA
CDR3 protein: CASSESQQGGDTQYF

V gene: TRBV7-9
J gene: TRBJ2-7
D gene: NA
CDR3 protein: CASRAGARATYEQYF

V gene: TRBV7-2
J gene: TRBJ2-7
D gene: TRBD1
CDR3 protein: CASRPGTGIPYEQYF

V gene: TRBV6-2/TRBV6-3
J gene: TRBJ2-2
D gene: NA
CDR3 protein: CASSGTVHTGELFF

V gene: TRBV19
J gene: TRBJ1-2
D gene: TRBD1
CDR3 protein: CASSIVRDRGLGYTF

V gene: TRBV6-1
J gene: TRBJ2-1
D gene: NA
CDR3 protein: CASSAVSPEQFF

V gene: TRBV28
J gene: TRBJ2-1
D gene: TRBD2
CDR3 protein: CASSAFSGASYNEQFF

V gene: TRBV6-5
J gene: TRBJ1-1
D gene: NA
CDR3 protein: CASSYSPFGEAFF

V gene: TRBV20-1
J gene: TRBJ1-2
D gene: NA
CDR3 protein: CSASVQGEDGYTF

V gene: TRBV6-1
J gene: TRBJ2-7
D gene: NA
CDR3 protein: CASGKEGLTYEQYF

V gene: TRBV28
J gene: TRBJ2-5
D gene: TRBD2
CDR3 protein: CASSLSERERSYF

V gene: TRBV18
J gene: TRBJ2-7
D gene: TRBD1
CDR3 protein: CASFRDSAYEQYF

V gene: TRBV6-2/TRBV6-3
J gene: TRBJ1-5
D gene: TRBD1
CDR3 protein: CASGDRSFNQPQHF